This note documents a single TCR beta chain sequence. Its antigen remains unidentified. The sample originates from a study of T cell responses to AZD1222 COVID-19 vaccine. The CDR3 extends over 15 amino acids. The germline gives CDR1 MNHNS, CDR2 SASEGT. V was cut by 1 base and J by 5 bases, with 15 bases left in between. Sequencing was performed with immunoSEQ multiplex PCR; in TCRdb, only in-frame clones are kept and a portion is missing. The repertoire holds about 120,000 clones, with about 89% as singletons. Regarding the study as a whole: Baseline testing showed seropositivity in only a handful of AZD1222 recipients. Clonal diversity may have been underestimated, and the donors were mostly white British, with more females than males. Among vaccine-associated CD4 TCRs, coverage spanned spike, with dominance at 160-218 and 743-854. Regions left unmutated in variants are reportedly the target of nearly half of spike-specific TCRs.

The chain employs TRBV6-1 and TRBJ2-7; D is unclear. The clonotype originates from an adult in good health. This specimen was peripheral blood, taken on day 0 of AZD1222 vaccination. CDR3 sequence reads: CASSEVSSESHEQYF. The CDR3 bases are TGTGCCAGCAGTGAAGTTTCCAGCGAAAGTCACGAGCAGTACTTC.